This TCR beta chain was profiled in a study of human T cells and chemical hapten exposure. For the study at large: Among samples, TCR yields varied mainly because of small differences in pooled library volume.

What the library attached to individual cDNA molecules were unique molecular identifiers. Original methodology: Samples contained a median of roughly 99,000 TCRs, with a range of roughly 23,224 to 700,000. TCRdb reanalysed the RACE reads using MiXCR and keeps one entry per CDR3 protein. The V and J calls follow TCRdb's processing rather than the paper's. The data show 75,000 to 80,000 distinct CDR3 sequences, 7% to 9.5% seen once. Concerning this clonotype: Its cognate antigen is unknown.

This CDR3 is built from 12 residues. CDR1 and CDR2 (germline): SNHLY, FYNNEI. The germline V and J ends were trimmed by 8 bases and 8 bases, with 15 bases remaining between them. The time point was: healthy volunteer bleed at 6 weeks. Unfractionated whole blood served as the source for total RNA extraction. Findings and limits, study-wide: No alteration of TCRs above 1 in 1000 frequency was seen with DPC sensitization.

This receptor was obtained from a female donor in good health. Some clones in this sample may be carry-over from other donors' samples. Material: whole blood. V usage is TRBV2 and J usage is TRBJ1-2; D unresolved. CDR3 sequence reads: CASDIGDWGYTF. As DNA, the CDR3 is TGTGCCAGCGACATAGGCGATTGGGGCTACACCTTC.